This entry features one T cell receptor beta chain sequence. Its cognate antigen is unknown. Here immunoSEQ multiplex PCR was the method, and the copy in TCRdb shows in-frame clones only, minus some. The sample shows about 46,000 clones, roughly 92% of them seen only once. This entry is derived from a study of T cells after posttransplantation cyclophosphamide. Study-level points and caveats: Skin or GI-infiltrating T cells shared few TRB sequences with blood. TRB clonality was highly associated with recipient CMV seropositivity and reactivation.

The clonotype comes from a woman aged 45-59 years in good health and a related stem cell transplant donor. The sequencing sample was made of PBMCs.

The CDR3 DNA reads as TGTGCAAGTCGCTTTGCCAGGGAAAACATGAACACTGAAGCTTTCTTT. Translating it yields CASRFARENMNTEAFF. The V gene is TRBV12-2, the J gene TRBJ1-1; the table's D call TRBD1 went unverified against the DNA. TRBV12-2 is reported as a pseudogene. CDR3 length: 16 amino acids.